The subject of this entry is one TCR beta chain. CDR1 MNHEY and CDR2 SMNVEV come from the germline V gene (reference sequence). Between the trimmed V and J ends, which lost 6 bases and 0 bases, there was a span of 12 bases. The length of the CDR3 is 14 residues. This entry is derived from a study of blood T cell repertoires in COVID-19. As for the study in general: Acute-phase and convalescent COVID-19 samples originated in the United States, Italy and Spain.

Authors' processing steps: From reference gene primer amplification, estimates of nucleated cell counts were derived. The data were produced by immunoSEQ multiplex PCR, yet TCRdb's version contains in-frame clones alone and is incomplete. D and trimming were read from the DNA, whereas the V and J calls and clone size are those reported in that table. The sample contains 120,000 or so clones, 85% to 90% of which appear only once. The sequence came from a middle-aged man with acute or convalescent COVID-19. The chain uses TRBV27 and TRBJ2-7; possibly TRBD1 for D (6 bases). Sequencing used peripheral blood. The CDR3 region has the DNA TGTGCCAGCAGGCCACAGGGAATCTCCTACGAGCAGTACTTC. It translates to CASRPQGISYEQYF.